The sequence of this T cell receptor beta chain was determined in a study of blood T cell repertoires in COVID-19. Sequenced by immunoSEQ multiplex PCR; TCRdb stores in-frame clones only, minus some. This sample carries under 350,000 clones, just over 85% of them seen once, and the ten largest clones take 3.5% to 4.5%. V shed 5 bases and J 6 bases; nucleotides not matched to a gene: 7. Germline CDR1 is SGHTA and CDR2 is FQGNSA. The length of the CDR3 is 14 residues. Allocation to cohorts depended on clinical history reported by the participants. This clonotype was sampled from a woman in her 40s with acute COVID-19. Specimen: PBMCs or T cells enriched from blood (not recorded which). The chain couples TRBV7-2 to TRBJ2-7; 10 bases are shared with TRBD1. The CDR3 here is CASSQGQGNLEQYF. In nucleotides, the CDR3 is TGTGCCAGCAGCCAGGGACAGGGGAATCTCGAGCAGTACTTC. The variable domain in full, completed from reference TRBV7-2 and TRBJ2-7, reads GAGVSQSPSNKVTEKGKDVELRCDPISGHTALYWYRQSLGQGLEFLIYFQGNSAPDKSGLPSDRFSAERTGGSVSTLTIQRTQQEDSAVYLCASSQGQGNLEQYFGPGTRLTVT.